Included here is one TCR beta chain sequence, with context. Trimming shortened V by 2 bases and J by 2 bases, and 13 bases separated the two germline ends. Looked up from germline, CDR1 is SGDLS and CDR2 is YYNGEE. This CDR3 contains 15 residues. The data were taken from a study of T cells in Graves' hyperthyroidism and ophthalmopathy. From RNA transcripts, TCR beta CDR3 regions were amplified. A set of HTBI primers served as the primers for a first-round RT-PCR of the TCR CDR3. TCRdb analysed the multiplex PCR reads with MiXCR anew, one entry per CDR3 protein. The sample lists 300,000 to 350,000 distinct CDR3 sequences, roughly 18% occurring once.

The TCR sequence derives from a woman aged 50 to 60 with Graves' hyperthyroidism. Sequencing was performed on blood. V is TRBV9 and J is TRBJ1-2, with TRBD1 as a possible D gene (5 bases). The CDR3 DNA reads TGTGCCAGCAGCGTCCAGGGCCAGGGAAACTATGGCTACACCTTC. Translated, it gives CASSVQGQGNYGYTF.